The 13 T cell receptor beta chains listed next were all sequenced from one sample in a study of T cells in Graves' hyperthyroidism and ophthalmopathy. RNA transcripts gave rise to amplified TCR beta CDR3 regions. First-round RT-PCR targeting the TCR CDR3 was performed with the HTBI primer set. TCRdb reanalysed the multiplex PCR reads using MiXCR and keeps one entry per CDR3 protein. The data show more than 300,000 distinct CDR3 sequences, about 13% seen once. Input material: blood. The source of these receptors is a woman aged 18-35 years with Graves' hyperthyroidism.

This clonotype was counted at least ten times. This chain's CDR3 is CASRKTGVGYGYTF. The CDR3 bases are TGTGCCAGCAGGAAAACAGGGGTCGGCTATGGCTACACCTTC. V and J are TRBV6-1 and TRBJ1-2; 7 nucleotides agree with TRBD1. The germline CDR1 and CDR2 sequences are MNHNS and SASEGT. The CDR3 runs to 14 residues. Trimming at V came to 6 bases and at J to 4 bases, leaving 8 bases not matched to a gene.

This clonotype was observed at least ten times. The rearrangement uses TRBV7-9 and TRBJ2-3; a possible D gene is TRBD2 (5 bases). CDR3 length: 13 amino acids. Per the germline V gene, CDR1 is SEHNR and CDR2 is FQNEAQ (reference sequence). The V and J ends lost 8 bases and 0 bases respectively, with 9 bases between them. CDR3 loop: CASGSISTDTQYF. Written as DNA, the CDR3 is TGTGCCAGCGGGAGTATCAGCACAGATACGCAGTATTTT.

In its sample, this clonotype was seen many times. The genes are TRBV20-1 and TRBJ1-1; TRBD1 aligns across 7 bases. Germline CDR1 DFQATT, CDR2 SNEGSKA (reference sequence). This CDR3 is 14 amino acids long. V trimming: 6 bases; J trimming: 3 bases; junction bases outside the gene matches: 10. CDR3 loop: CSAPGGVVDTEAFF. Here the CDR3 DNA reads TGCAGTGCCCCAGGGGGGGTCGTGGACACTGAAGCTTTCTTT.

This clonotype was seen ten or more times. The rearrangement uses TRBV7-2 and TRBJ2-1, with a possible D match to TRBD1 (7 bases). Trimming left V 1 base short and J 7 bases short, with 20 bases between. Germline CDR1 SGHTA, CDR2 FQGNSA. The CDR3 runs to 17 residues. The DNA for the CDR3 is TGTGCCAGCAGCTTAGTATCAGGGGGACTTGGGGAAAATGAGCAGTTCTTC. Encoded protein: CASSLVSGGLGENEQFF.

This clonotype was picked up many times. The rearrangement links TRBV5-1 to TRBJ2-2, with 10 bases lining up with TRBD1. Germline CDR1 reads SGHRS; CDR2 reads YFSETQ. The CDR3 extends over 16 amino acids. Trimming cost V 4 bases and J 5 bases; bases outside gene matches: 8. The CDR3 nucleotides read TGCGCCAGCAGCCCACGACAGGGGGCAGGTACCGGGGAGCTGTTTTTT. The encoded protein is CASSPRQGAGTGELFF.

This clonotype showed up many times. This chain uses TRBV28 with TRBJ1-5; D not resolved. CDR1 is MDHEN and CDR2 is SYDVKM in the germline V gene. V was cut by 4 bases and J by 4 bases, with 14 bases left in between. The CDR3 extends over 15 amino acids. The CDR3 region has the DNA TGTGCCAGCAGTTCGGGCCAGATCTATAATCAGCCCCAGCATTTT. It is translated as CASSSGQIYNQPQHF.

This clonotype was observed many times. The rearrangement joins TRBV3-1 to TRBJ2-7; 7 bases are shared with TRBD1. The V and J ends lost 5 bases and 0 bases, in that order; junction bases with no gene match: 7. Per germline, CDR1 LGHDT and CDR2 YNNKEL (reference sequence). The CDR3 contains 15 residues. DNA of the CDR3: TGTGCCAGCAGCGATACCGGGACAGTCTCCTACGAGCAGTACTTC. Its translation: CASSDTGTVSYEQYF.

This clonotype was seen at least ten times. The genes are TRBV5-1 and TRBJ2-7; 8 bases match TRBD1. CDR3 length equals 13 residues. Germline values: CDR1 SGHRS, CDR2 YFSETQ. The ends lost 3 bases at V and 1 base at J; junction bases unmatched: 0. CDR3 sequence reads: CASSWTGSYEQYF. The DNA of the CDR3 is TGCGCCAGCAGCTGGACAGGGTCCTACGAGCAGTACTTC.

The sample holds many counts of this clonotype. The chain is built from TRBV7-9 and TRBJ2-7; D remains unclear. Germline V gives CDR1 SEHNR, CDR2 FQNEAQ (reference sequence). Deletions cut 1 base from V and 0 bases from J, with 10 bases between. This CDR3 contains 15 residues. DNA of the CDR3: TGTGCCAGCAGCTTAGGCCAGGCCGGCTCCTACGAGCAGTACTTC. Translating gives CASSLGQAGSYEQYF.

This clonotype was seen ten or more times. The chain has TRBV5-1 and TRBJ2-7; tentatively, D is TRBD2 (6 bases). Trimming removed 0 bases at V and 5 bases at J, with 21 bases between. The germline gives CDR1 SGHRS, CDR2 YFSETQ. There are 17 residues in the CDR3. Written as DNA, the CDR3 is TGCGCCAGCAGCTTGGGCCTTCTGGGGGGAGAAGGCAACGAGCAGTACTTC. Translating gives CASSLGLLGGEGNEQYF.

Many counts were recorded for this clonotype. CDR3 nucleotide sequence: TGTGCCAGCAACGAGATGGGAGCCTCCTACAATGAGCAGTTCTTC. Translating gives CASNEMGASYNEQFF. The V call is TRBV2, the J call TRBJ2-1; D is possibly TRBD2 (5 bases). The CDR3 covers 15 residues. The germline gives CDR1 SNHLY, CDR2 FYNNEI. V shed 7 bases and J shed 0 bases, with 13 bases lying between them.

This chain uses TRBV20-1 with TRBJ1-6; 7 nucleotides match TRBD1. Germline V lookup: CDR1 DFQATT, CDR2 SNEGSKA (reference sequence). CDR3 size: 14 residues. The CDR3 nucleotides are TGCAGCAGCCCCCCCCCAGGGGGTAATTCACCCCTCCACTTT. This sequence encodes CSSPPPGGNSPLHF.

Ten or more counts support this clonotype. The chain joins TRBV27 to TRBJ2-5; D remains ambiguous. V shed 0 bases and J shed 3 bases, with 11 bases lying between them. The CDR3 totals 15 residues. The germline gives CDR1 MNHEY, CDR2 SMNVEV (reference sequence). As DNA, the CDR3 is TGTGCCAGCAGTTTATCGAGTCATGGGGAAGAGACCCAGTACTTC. Protein: CASSLSSHGEETQYF.